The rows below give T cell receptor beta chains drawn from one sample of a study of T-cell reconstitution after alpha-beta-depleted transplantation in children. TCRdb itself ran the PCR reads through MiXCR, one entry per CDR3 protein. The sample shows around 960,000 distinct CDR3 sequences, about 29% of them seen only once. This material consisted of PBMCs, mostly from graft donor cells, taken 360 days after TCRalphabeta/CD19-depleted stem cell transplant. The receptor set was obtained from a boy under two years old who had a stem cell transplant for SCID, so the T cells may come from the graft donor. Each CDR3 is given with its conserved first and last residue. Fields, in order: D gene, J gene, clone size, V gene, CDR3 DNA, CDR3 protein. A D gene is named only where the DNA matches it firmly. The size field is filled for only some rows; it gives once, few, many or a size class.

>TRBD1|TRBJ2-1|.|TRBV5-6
TGTGCCAGCAGCTTGGCAGGGACAGGGGGCGTAGGGCAGTTCTTC
CASSLAGTGGVGQFF
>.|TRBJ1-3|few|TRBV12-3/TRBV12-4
TGTGCCAGCAGTCTCGCCCCCGTCGGCCTTGGAAACACCATATATTTT
CASSLAPVGLGNTIYF
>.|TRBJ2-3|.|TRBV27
TGTGCCAGCAGTTCCCGGGCAGATACGCAGTATTTT
CASSSRADTQYF
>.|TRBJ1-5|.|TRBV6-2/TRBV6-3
TGTGCCAGCAGCAGGGACGGACTCAATCAGCCCCAGCATTTT
CASSRDGLNQPQHF
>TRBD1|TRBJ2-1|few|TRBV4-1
TGCGCCAGCAGCCGGGGACAGGAGTTTAGCAATGAGCAGTTCTTC
CASSRGQEFSNEQFF
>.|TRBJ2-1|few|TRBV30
TGTGCCTGGAGTGTCGACTTGAGCTCCTACAATGAGCAGTTCTTC
CAWSVDLSSYNEQFF
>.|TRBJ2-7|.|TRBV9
TGTGCCAGCAGCGTTCCCCTACCCTACGAGCAGTACTTC
CASSVPLPYEQYF
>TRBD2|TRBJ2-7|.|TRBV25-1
TGTGCCAGCAGTGCCCGACTAGCGGGGGGACTCTCCTACGAGCAGTACTTC
CASSARLAGGLSYEQYF
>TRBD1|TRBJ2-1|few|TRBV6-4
TGTGCCAGCAGTGACCCGGCGGACAGGGGTTTTTATGAGCAGTTCTTC
CASSDPADRGFYEQFF
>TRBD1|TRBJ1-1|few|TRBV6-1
TGTGCCAGCAGTGCTCGGGACAGGGGGCGAATGAACACTGAAGCTTTCTTT
CASSARDRGRMNTEAFF
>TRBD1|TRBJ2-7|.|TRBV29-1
TGCAGCGTTGCCGGGACAGGGGACTACGAGCAGTACTTC
CSVAGTGDYEQYF
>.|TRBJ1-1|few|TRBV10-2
TGCGCCAGCACCCTAGGGTTCATGAACACTGAAGCTTTCTTT
CASTLGFMNTEAFF
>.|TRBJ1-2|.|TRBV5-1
TGCGCCAGCAGCTTGGCGAACCAAGGGGGAAGAATCTATGGCTACACCTTC
CASSLANQGGRIYGYTF
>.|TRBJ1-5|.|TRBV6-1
TGTGCCAGCCTGAGGGGCAGGGAATTCGGGCAGCCCCAGCATTTT
CASLRGREFGQPQHF